The 9 T cell receptor beta chains below were found in one sample sequenced in a study of cytomegalovirus exposure and HLA in healthy donors. Use of 60 Vbeta and 13 Jbeta primers characterized the PCR. The protocol was immunoSEQ multiplex PCR, while the TCRdb copy is restricted to in-frame clones and leaves out a portion. The table shows about 140,000 clones, with less than 85% occurring only once. Sequencing input: PBMCs. These TCRs come from a man aged 40-49 years in good health and CMV-seronegative.

V gene TRBV29-1 combines with J gene TRBJ2-5; D is uncertain. This CDR3 is 11 amino acids long. Germline V CDR1 and CDR2: SQVTM, ANQGSEA. V was pared by 2 bases and J by 6 bases, with 7 bases between. CDR3 loop: CSVESRKTQYF. CDR3 coding DNA: TGCAGCGTTGAAAGCAGGAAGACCCAGTACTTC.

The chain recombines TRBV7-9 with TRBJ1-5, with 7 nucleotides matching TRBD1. Trimming removed 4 bases from V and 8 bases from J; junction bases left unmatched: 8. Germline CDR1 and CDR2: SEHNR and FQNEAQ (reference sequence). The CDR3 covers 14 residues. The CDR3 spells CASSSDREWEPQHF. CDR3 DNA sequence: TGTGCCAGCAGCTCCGACAGGGAGTGGGAGCCCCAGCATTTT.

As DNA, the CDR3 is TGCGCCAGCAGCCAAGTTCCGGGAATGGAGACCCAGTACTTC. Its protein product is CASSQVPGMETQYF. This chain links TRBV4-1 with TRBJ2-5, with a possible D match to TRBD2 (5 bases). V gave up 1 base and J gave up 5 bases, with 11 bases separating them. Germline assignment: CDR1 MGHRA and CDR2 YSYEKL. The CDR3 spans 14 residues.

This chain joins TRBV9 and TRBJ1-3; a possible D gene is TRBD1 (5 bases). In germline, CDR1 is SGDLS, CDR2 YYNGEE. The CDR3 is 14 amino acids. V was cut by 6 bases and J by 0 bases, with 10 bases left in between. The CDR3: CASTIGGSGNTIYF. The DNA for the CDR3 is TGTGCCAGCACCATCGGGGGCTCTGGAAACACCATATATTTT.

The chain recombines TRBV28 with TRBJ2-2; TRBD1 matches at 9 bases. The V segment lost 9 bases and the J segment 3 bases; nucleotides outside the gene matches: 2. The CDR3 spans 13 residues. Germline V CDR1 and CDR2: MDHEN, SYDVKM. The CDR3 DNA reads TGTGCCAGTACAGGGGGCTACACCGGGGAGCTGTTTTTT. This encodes CASTGGYTGELFF.

V is TRBV11-3 and J is TRBJ2-3; D is undetermined. The germline V gene has CDR1 SGHNT and CDR2 YENEEA. The V end was cut by 2 bases, the J end by 0 bases, with 12 bases between. The CDR3 covers 16 residues. The CDR3 spells CASSLRDWYSTDTQYF. The CDR3 DNA sequence: TGTGCCAGCAGCTTACGAGACTGGTATAGCACAGATACGCAGTATTTT.

The J gene is TRBJ2-5, the V gene TRBV7-9; D possibly corresponds to TRBD1 (5 bases). V lost 2 bases and J lost 5, with 6 bases in between. The CDR3 runs 12 residues. The germline gives CDR1 SEHNR, CDR2 FQNEAQ (reference sequence). CDR3 protein: CASSLWGETQYF. The CDR3 DNA follows: TGTGCCAGCAGCTTATGGGGCGAGACCCAGTACTTC.

The V gene is TRBV6-5, the J gene TRBJ2-3, with 7 bases lining up with TRBD2. The ends lost 2 bases at V and 4 bases at J; junction bases unmatched: 0. The length of the CDR3 is 13 residues. Germline CDR1 MNHEY, CDR2 SVGAGI. CDR3 sequence reads: CASSYAGADTQYF. DNA for the CDR3: TGTGCCAGCAGTTACGCGGGGGCAGATACGCAGTATTTT.

The gene calls are TRBV7-8 and TRBJ2-1, with 13 bases that match TRBD2. V was clipped by 5 bases and J by 9 bases; unmatched bases: 7. The CDR3 contains 15 residues. From germline, CDR1 is SGHVS and CDR2 FQNEAQ. This CDR3 is CASSLGTSGTGEQFF. The CDR3 DNA follows: TGTGCCAGCAGCCTCGGGACTAGCGGGACGGGTGAGCAGTTCTTC.